The 25 T cell receptor beta chains reported below all come from one sample, sequenced in a study of blood T cells in healthy people across ages. A J-beta primer mix and a sample-barcoded 5' primer were used in a second PCR of roughly 6 to 12 cycles. Via MiXCR, TCRdb re-called the 5' RACE reads, giving one row per CDR3 protein. This table has about 1.4 million distinct CDR3 sequences, 45% to 70% appearing once. The material sequenced was blood. These receptors were taken from a man younger than 35 in good health.

The chain carries TRBV7-2 and TRBJ1-2; no definite D call. This CDR3 region has 13 residues. The germline CDR1 and CDR2 sequences are SGHTA and FQGNSA. Between the trimmed V and J ends, which lost 3 bases and 8 bases, there was a span of 13 bases. The CDR3 protein is CASSLGRDRGYTF. For the CDR3, the DNA is TGTGCCAGCAGCTTGGGGAGGGATCGGGGCTACACCTTC.

The V gene is TRBV6-6, the J gene TRBJ2-4, with 10 bases fitting TRBD1. The DNA end lines up better with TRBJ2-5; the J call may be wrong. This CDR3 region has 16 residues. Per the germline V gene, CDR1 is MNHNY and CDR2 is SVGAGI (reference sequence). This chain's CDR3 is CASSSPIDRGLETQYF. CDR3 in DNA: TGTGCCAGCAGTTCCCCGATTGACAGGGGGCTAGAGACCCAGTACTTC.

Turning to this clonotype: A much larger clone lies one base from this, so it may be a read error. V is TRBV6-5 and J is TRBJ2-7; the D gene is possibly TRBD1 (5 bases). Germline CDR1 reads MNHEY; CDR2 reads SVGAGI. This CDR3 spans 15 amino acids. DNA for the CDR3: TGTACCAGCAGTTATTCGGGTCCAGGGTCCTACGAGCAGTACTTC. Its protein is CTSSYSGPGSYEQYF.

The chain uses TRBV20-1 and TRBJ2-7; 8 nucleotides align to TRBD2. The CDR3 is 16 residues long. The V gene's germline CDR1 is DFQATT and CDR2 SNEGSKA (reference sequence). V was pared by 0 bases and J by 7 bases, with 14 bases of the junction left unmatched. CDR3 nucleotides: TGCAGTGCTAGAGAAACTAGCGGCAGAATCTACAATGAGCAGTACTTC. As protein: CSARETSGRIYNEQYF.

This clonotype was observed a single time. The junction departs from the called germline gene at one end, perhaps through a read error. This chain links TRBV6-5 with TRBJ2-1; the match to TRBD2 covers 8 bases. Germline-derived CDR1 and CDR2 are MNHEY and SVGAGI. CDR3 length: 19 residues. The CDR3 region is CASSYSSFPRERERYEQFF. The CDR3 DNA sequence: TGTGCCAGCAGCTACTCCTCCTTTCCGAGGGAGCGGGAGAGGTATGAGCAGTTCTTC.

This sequence joins TRBV30 and TRBJ2-5; perhaps TRBD2 as D (6 bases). The CDR3 runs to 13 residues. Germline CDR1 and CDR2: GTSNPN and SVGIG (reference sequence). The ends were cut back, 4 bases at V and 3 bases at J, with 12 bases in the middle. This chain's CDR3 is CAWTPGGKETQYF. The CDR3, as DNA: TGTGCCTGGACCCCCGGCGGGAAAGAGACCCAGTACTTC.

The V call is TRBV6-1, the J call TRBJ1-5; weak D call: TRBD1 (6 bases). The CDR3 spans 18 residues. Per the germline V gene, CDR1 is MNHNS and CDR2 is SASEGT. Trimming pared 1 base from V and 0 bases from J, leaving 16 bases between. The DNA for the CDR3 is TGTGCCAGCAGTGAAGGAGGAACAGGGATACATAGCAATCAGCCCCAGCATTTT. Its translation: CASSEGGTGIHSNQPQHF.

The V gene is TRBV29-1, the J gene TRBJ2-1, with a tentative D call TRBD2 (5 bases). The J call may be in error: the DNA end matches TRBJ2-7 better. Germline CDR1 and CDR2: SQVTM and ANQGSEA. The CDR3 is 14 residues long. The CDR3 sequence: CSVVVGSSYNEQYF. CDR3 in DNA: TGCAGCGTTGTGGTGGGGAGCTCCTACAATGAGCAGTACTTC.

The CDR3 sequence is CASSLFPTGVAGELFF. Written as DNA, the CDR3 is TGTGCCAGCAGTTTATTCCCGACAGGGGTGGCCGGGGAGCTGTTTTTT. The chain links TRBV27 to TRBJ2-2, with 8 bases matching TRBD1. Germline V gene data show CDR1 as MNHEY and CDR2 as SMNVEV (reference sequence). V lost 1 base, J lost 6 bases, and 7 bases stayed unmatched. The CDR3 contains 16 residues.

This clonotype was detected only a few times. The CDR3 DNA reads TGTGCCAGCAGTCCCCAAGTTGAGCAGTACTTC. As protein: CASSPQVEQYF. The chain combines TRBV25-1 with TRBJ2-7; D remains unclear. The CDR3 loop spans 11 amino acids. V shed 5 bases and J shed 7 bases, with 9 bases lying between them. Germline-derived CDR1 and CDR2 are MGHDK and SYGVNS.

For this clonotype: Its ends do not fully match the called genes, so a read error is possible. The chain combines TRBV11-2 with TRBJ2-7, with TRBD1 matching over 7 bases. This CDR3 is 12 amino acids long. CDR1 is SGHAT and CDR2 is FQNNGV in the germline V gene. The CDR3 loop is CTSSLSGGEQYF. The CDR3, as DNA: TGTACCAGCAGCTTATCAGGGGGCGAGCAGTACTTC.

The rearrangement joins TRBV7-9 to TRBJ1-4; D call uncertain. Trimming left V 2 bases short and J 8 bases short, with 24 bases between. CDR1 and CDR2 (germline): SEHNR, FQNEAQ (reference sequence). The CDR3 length is 18 residues. This CDR3 is CASSLSGRRDSAWEKLFF. The CDR3 DNA reads TGTGCCAGCAGCTTAAGCGGAAGGAGGGATTCGGCATGGGAAAAACTGTTTTTT.

J is TRBJ2-5 and V is TRBV11-2; TRBD2 agrees at 12 bases. CDR3 length: 15 residues. Per the germline V gene, CDR1 is SGHAT and CDR2 is FQNNGV. The V and J ends lost 4 bases and 11 bases, in that order; junction bases with no gene match: 11. The CDR3 loop reads CASSSTSGRYNEQYF. CDR3 nucleotide sequence: TGTGCCAGCAGCTCCACTAGCGGGAGGTACAATGAGCAGTACTTC. Variable domain in full (rest from reference TRBV11-2 and TRBJ2-5): EAGVAQSPRYKIIEKRQSVAFWCNPISGHATLYWYQQILGQGPKLLIQFQNNGVVDDSQLPKDRFSAERLKGVDSTLKIQPAKLEDSAVYLCASSSTSGRYNEQYFGPGTRLLVL.

The chain couples TRBV12-3 or TRBV12-4 to TRBJ2-1; 9 bases are shared with TRBD2. The CDR3 has 13 residues. After removal of 6 bases from V and 5 bases from J, the junction contained 2 bases not matched to a gene. The CDR3 protein is CASRAGGDNEQFF. The CDR3 DNA is TGTGCCAGCAGGGCGGGGGGGGACAATGAGCAGTTCTTC.

The rearrangement uses TRBV3-1 and TRBJ2-3; D uncertain. Germline CDR1 LGHDT, CDR2 YNNKEL (reference sequence). V lost 4 bases, J lost 0 bases, and 11 bases lay in between. This CDR3 comprises 15 residues. Here the CDR3 DNA reads TGTGCCAGCAGCCGTGAGATAACTAGCACAGATACGCAGTATTTT. This encodes CASSREITSTDTQYF.

Only a few counts were recorded for this clonotype. The chain employs TRBV10-3 and TRBJ2-3; 15 bases agree with TRBD2. CDR3 length: 14 amino acids. Trimming took 10 bases from V and 5 from J; bases not matched to a gene: 4. The germline V gene encodes CDR1 ENHRY and CDR2 SYGVKD. The chain's CDR3 is CATRTSGRGDTQYF. CDR3 DNA sequence: TGTGCCACCCGGACTAGCGGGAGGGGAGATACGCAGTATTTT.

In its sample, this clonotype was seen once. The chain joins TRBV28 to TRBJ1-2; D gene ambiguous. This CDR3 contains 15 residues. V lost 5 bases and J 4 bases, leaving 17 bases between the germline ends. Germline loops: CDR1 MDHEN, CDR2 SYDVKM. The CDR3 DNA follows: TGTGCCAGCAGTCTGGCGTCTTATGGCCTCTATGGCTACACCTTC. This encodes CASSLASYGLYGYTF.

The rearrangement joins TRBV20-1 to TRBJ1-4; D perhaps matches TRBD1 (5 bases). The CDR3 has 16 amino acids. The germline V gene has CDR1 DFQATT and CDR2 SNEGSKA (reference sequence). V lost 0 bases and J lost 4, with 15 bases in between. This CDR3 is CSAREGRTNLNEKLFF. The CDR3 DNA follows: TGCAGTGCTAGAGAAGGCAGGACAAACCTTAATGAAAAACTGTTTTTT.

This chain links TRBV4-1 with TRBJ1-1, with D perhaps matching TRBD1 (6 bases). The CDR3 is 17 residues long. Trimming left V 4 bases short and J 8 bases short, with 26 bases between. Germline V gene sequence: CDR1 MGHRA, CDR2 YSYEKL. CDR3 protein: CASSRQGQGRPSGEAFF. In DNA, the CDR3 is TGCGCCAGCAGCCGGCAGGGGCAGGGTAGACCCTCAGGGGAAGCTTTCTTT.

V usage is TRBV20-1 and J usage is TRBJ1-3; D perhaps matches TRBD1 (6 bases). Germline values: CDR1 DFQATT, CDR2 SNEGSKA (reference sequence). The length of the CDR3 is 16 residues. Between the trimmed V and J ends, which lost 6 bases and 2 bases, there was a span of 20 bases. The CDR3 nucleotides read TGCAGTGCGACGGCTGGGACATTGGGAGCTGGAAACACCATATATTTT. Translating gives CSATAGTLGAGNTIYF.

The J gene is TRBJ1-2, the V gene TRBV12-3 or TRBV12-4; maybe TRBD1 (5 bases). Trimming pared 5 bases from V and 8 bases from J, leaving 18 bases between. The CDR3 spans 14 residues. Here the CDR3 reads CASSGAGPGNGYTF. DNA for the CDR3: TGTGCCAGCAGTGGGGCTGGACCCGGGAACGGCTACACCTTC.

This chain links TRBV25-1 with TRBJ2-1, with TRBD1 matching 8 bases. CDR1 is MGHDK and CDR2 is SYGVNS in the germline V gene. This CDR3 spans 15 amino acids. J gave up 5 bases and V 1 base, and 4 bases lay outside the gene matches. The CDR3 bases are TGTGCCAGCAGTGAATTCGGGACAGGTCACAATGAGCAGTTCTTC. Translation: CASSEFGTGHNEQFF.

Only one count was recorded for this clonotype. The genes are TRBV7-6 and TRBJ2-7, with TRBD1 matching 9 bases. The CDR3 loop spans 15 amino acids. From germline, CDR1 is SGHVS and CDR2 FNYEAQ. The J segment lost 4 bases and the V segment lost 4 bases, leaving 8 bases of the junction unmatched. CDR3 in DNA: TGTGCCAGCAGCTCCGACCCGGGACAGGGTTACGAGCAGTACTTC. This gives the protein CASSSDPGQGYEQYF.

Remarks on this clonotype: The junction differs from germline at one of its ends, possibly a read error. This chain links TRBV28 with TRBJ1-1, with D possibly being TRBD1 (6 bases). There are 15 residues in the CDR3. CDR1 is MDHEN, CDR2 SYDVKM, per germline. The CDR3 DNA follows: TGTGCCAGCAGTTTGGGGGGGCCCGGGAACGCTGAAGCTTTCTTT. Its protein product is CASSLGGPGNAEAFF.

This clonotype was detected only once. The chain has TRBV7-2 and TRBJ2-7; a weak D match, TRBD2 (7 bases). The length of the CDR3 is 16 residues. Germline CDR1 is SGHTA and CDR2 is FQGNSA. Between the trimmed V and J ends, which lost 4 bases and 0 bases, there was a span of 16 bases. For the CDR3, the DNA is TGTGCCAGCAGCTCTAAGGGGGGGTTCAGCTCCTACGAGCAGTACTTC. Translation gives CASSSKGGFSSYEQYF.